This TCR beta chain was captured by sequencing in a study of beta chain features in type 1 diabetes. The CDR3 covers 12 residues. Germline V gene lookup returns CDR1 MGHDK and CDR2 SYGVNS. The ends were cut back, 5 bases at V and 3 bases at J, with 6 bases in the middle. Investigators reverse transcribed all isolated RNA, so they sequenced expressed TCRB transcripts. TCRdb's table, derived via immunoSEQ multiplex PCR, lists solely in-frame clones and lacks some. The data show over 500,000 clones, with about a sixth seen just once and under 0.095% held by the top ten. The chain recombines TRBV25-1 with TRBJ2-3, with D perhaps matching TRBD2 (5 bases). Sequenced input: naive CD4+ T cells from blood. This receptor was identified in a man between 18 and 35 years old in good health. The CDR3 region is CASSRDTDTQYF. The CDR3 DNA follows: TGTGCCAGCAGTCGGGATACAGATACGCAGTATTTT.